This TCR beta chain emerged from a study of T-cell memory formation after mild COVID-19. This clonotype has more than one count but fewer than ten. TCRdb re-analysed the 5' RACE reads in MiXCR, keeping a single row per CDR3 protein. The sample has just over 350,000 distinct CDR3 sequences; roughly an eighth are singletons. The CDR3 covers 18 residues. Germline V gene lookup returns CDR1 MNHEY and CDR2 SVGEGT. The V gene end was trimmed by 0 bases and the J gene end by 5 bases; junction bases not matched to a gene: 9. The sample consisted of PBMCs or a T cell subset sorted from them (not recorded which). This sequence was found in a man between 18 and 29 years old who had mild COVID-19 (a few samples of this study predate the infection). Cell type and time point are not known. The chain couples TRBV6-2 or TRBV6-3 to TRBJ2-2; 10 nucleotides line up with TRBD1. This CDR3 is CASSYSQDGTGETGELFF. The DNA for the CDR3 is TGTGCCAGCAGTTACTCCCAGGACGGGACAGGGGAAACCGGGGAGCTGTTTTTT.